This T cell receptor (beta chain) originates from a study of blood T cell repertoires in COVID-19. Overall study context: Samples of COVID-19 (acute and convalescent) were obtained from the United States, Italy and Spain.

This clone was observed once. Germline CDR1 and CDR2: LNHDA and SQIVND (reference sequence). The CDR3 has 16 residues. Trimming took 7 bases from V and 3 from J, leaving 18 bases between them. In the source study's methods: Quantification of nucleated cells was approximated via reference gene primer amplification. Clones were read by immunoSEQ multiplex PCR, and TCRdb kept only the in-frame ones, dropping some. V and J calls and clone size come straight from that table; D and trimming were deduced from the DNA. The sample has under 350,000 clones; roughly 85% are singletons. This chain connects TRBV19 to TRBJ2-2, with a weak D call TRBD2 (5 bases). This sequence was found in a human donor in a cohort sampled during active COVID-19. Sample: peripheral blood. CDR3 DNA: TGTGCCAGTAAGCCACTAGTCCGGCCGTACACCGGGGAGCTGTTTTTT. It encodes CASKPLVRPYTGELFF. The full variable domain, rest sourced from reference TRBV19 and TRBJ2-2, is DGGITQSPKYLFRKEGQNVTLSCEQNLNHDAMYWYRQDPGQGLRLIYYSQIVNDFQKGDIAEGYSVSREKKESFPLTVTSAQKNPTAFYLCASKPLVRPYTGELFFGEGSRLTVL.